This TCR beta chain was sequenced in a study of blood T cell repertoires in COVID-19. Assay: immunoSEQ multiplex PCR; the TCRdb copy retains only in-frame clones and omits some. This sample has under 95,000 clones, with around 86% found just once. V was pared by 2 bases and J by 1 base, with 3 bases of the junction left unmatched. The CDR3 is 16 residues long. Germline CDR1 is MNHNS and CDR2 is SASEGT. The sequencing sample was made of peripheral blood. This TCR was sampled from a woman aged 70-85 years with acute or convalescent COVID-19. The rearrangement joins TRBV6-1 to TRBJ1-5; 9 nucleotides line up with TRBD1. CDR3 nucleotides: TGTGCCAGCAGTGAAAAGGGGACAGGGAGCAATCAGCCCCAGCATTTT. Protein sequence: CASSEKGTGSNQPQHF.